The 17 T cell receptor beta chains below all came from one sample that was sequenced in a study of beta chain features in type 1 diabetes (dated by TCRdb to between 2018 and 2020). Study-level results and caveats: Type 1 diabetes patients showed a moderate but significant shortening of TCRB CDR3 length in all four CD4+ subsets.

Library preparation employed the immunoSEQ multiplex PCR assay. All of the isolated RNA was reverse transcribed with the High Capacity cDNA Reverse Transcription Kit, so expressed TCRB transcripts were sequenced. TCRdb stores this immuneACCESS table with in-frame sequences only. Part of the clones is absent; in the studies checked, under half of the shortfall reflects unresolved V genes, and no reason is known for the rest. The sample includes roughly 280,000 clones, with about 23% observed a single time. Over 0.01% of the sample rests with the top ten. For these receptors, no antigen is known. Sample: naive CD4+ T cells from blood. According to the study, the label for this sample's cell subset or site signals: true naive CD4+ T cells. These receptors all stem from a woman aged 30 to 39 with type 1 diabetes.

J is TRBJ1-1 and V is TRBV18; D may be TRBD1 (6 bases). Germline CDR1 and CDR2: KGHSH and LQKENI. This CDR3 contains 13 residues. V was shortened by 6 bases and J by 7 bases, with 15 bases between the two germline ends. The DNA of the CDR3 is TGTGCCAGCTCCAAATACGGACAGCTTGAAGCTTTCTTT. Its protein is CASSKYGQLEAFF.

In this sample, this clone turned up a few times. The V call is TRBV18, the J call TRBJ1-2, with 8 bases aligning to TRBD1. V was clipped by 2 bases and J by 6 bases; unmatched bases: 5. There are 14 residues in the CDR3. Germline loops: CDR1 KGHSH, CDR2 LQKENI. The chain's CDR3 is CASSPSGGWNGYTF. The CDR3 DNA is TGTGCCAGCTCACCATCAGGGGGCTGGAATGGCTACACCTTC.

In its sample, this clone was seen a few times. V is TRBV19 and J is TRBJ1-5; D is perhaps TRBD1 (5 bases). Looked up from germline, CDR1 is LNHDA and CDR2 is SQIVND (reference sequence). This CDR3 has 15 amino acids. Trimming left V 9 bases short and J 1 base short, with 16 bases between. CDR3 in amino acids: CASGRLGESNQPQHF. As DNA, the CDR3 is TGTGCCAGCGGGAGACTGGGGGAAAGCAATCAGCCCCAGCATTTT.

Only a few counts were recorded for this clone. CDR3 amino acids: CAWSRGATNEKLFF. CDR3 nucleotide sequence: TGTGCCTGGAGTCGGGGGGCAACTAATGAAAAACTGTTTTTT. This chain uses TRBV30 with TRBJ1-4, with D possibly being TRBD1 (5 bases). Germline CDR1 reads GTSNPN; CDR2 reads SVGIG (reference sequence). V lost 2 bases and J lost 0, with 7 bases in between. CDR3 length: 14 residues.

The genes are TRBV29-1 and TRBJ2-5, with D perhaps matching TRBD1 (6 bases). CDR3 length: 14 residues. Trimming shortened V by 6 bases and J by 2 bases, and 16 bases separated the two germline ends. Germline V gene sequence: CDR1 SQVTM, CDR2 ANQGSEA. CDR3 sequence reads: CSVGLQGQQETQYF. For the CDR3, the DNA is TGCAGCGTCGGATTACAGGGTCAGCAAGAGACCCAGTACTTC.

This chain uses TRBV28 with TRBJ1-1; 9 bases line up with TRBD1. Looked up from germline, CDR1 is MDHEN and CDR2 is SYDVKM. The CDR3 has 14 residues. Trimming removed 2 bases from V and 3 bases from J; junction bases left unmatched: 1. The CDR3, as DNA: TGTGCCAGCAGTTTAGGGACAGGGTACACTGAAGCTTTCTTT. Translated, it gives CASSLGTGYTEAFF. The full variable domain, completed using reference TRBV28 and TRBJ1-1, is DVKVTQSSRYLVKRTGEKVFLECVQDMDHENMFWYRQDPGLGLRLIYFSYDVKMKEKGDIPEGYSVSREKKERFSLILESASTNQTSMYLCASSLGTGYTEAFFGQGTRLTVV.

The V and J genes are TRBV27 and TRBJ2-5, with D tentatively TRBD1 (5 bases). The CDR3 runs to 13 residues. V shed 6 bases and J shed 4 bases, with 12 bases lying between them. Germline V gene lookup returns CDR1 MNHEY and CDR2 SMNVEV (reference sequence). For the CDR3, the DNA is TGTGCCAGCAGCCTGAGGACATCAGAGACCCAGTACTTC. Amino acids: CASSLRTSETQYF.

V is TRBV5-1 and J is TRBJ1-2, with D unclear. The germline CDR1 and CDR2 sequences are SGHRS and YFSETQ. This CDR3 spans 13 amino acids. The V end lost 6 bases, the J end lost 8 bases, and 17 bases lay between the germline ends. CDR3 sequence reads: CASTILPTGGYTF. Here the CDR3 DNA reads TGCGCCAGCACCATCCTTCCCACGGGGGGCTACACCTTC.

This clone came up a few times. V usage is TRBV5-1 and J usage is TRBJ2-1; TRBD1 aligns across 9 bases. Germline V gene lookup returns CDR1 SGHRS and CDR2 YFSETQ. The CDR3 is 15 residues long. The ends lost 4 bases at V and 7 bases at J; junction bases unmatched: 9. The CDR3 here is CASSPPGQGANEQFF. In DNA, the CDR3 is TGCGCCAGCAGCCCACCGGGACAGGGAGCAAATGAGCAGTTCTTC.

The chain has TRBV30 and TRBJ1-2; D is uncertain. The CDR3 contains 13 residues. Trimming pared 2 bases from V and 2 bases from J, leaving 9 bases between. Germline-derived CDR1 and CDR2 are GTSNPN and SVGIG (reference sequence). The CDR3 coding sequence is TGTGCCTGGAGTTCACGGTGGAACTATGGCTACACCTTC. As protein: CAWSSRWNYGYTF. Variable domain in full (rest from reference TRBV30 and TRBJ1-2): SQTIHQWPATLVQPVGSPLSLECTVEGTSNPNLYWYRQAAGRGLQLLFYSVGIGQISSEVPQNLSASRPQDRQFILSSKKLLLSDSGFYLCAWSSRWNYGYTFGSGTRLTVV.

This chain joins TRBV5-1 and TRBJ2-1; 7 nucleotides agree with TRBD2. The CDR3 is made up of 16 amino acids. Germline V lookup: CDR1 SGHRS, CDR2 YFSETQ. Trimming at V came to 4 bases and at J to 1 base, leaving 8 bases not matched to a gene. CDR3 in amino acids: CASSGFLAESYNEQFF. The CDR3 DNA follows: TGCGCCAGCAGCGGATTCCTAGCGGAATCCTACAATGAGCAGTTCTTC.

The V call is TRBV9, the J call TRBJ2-1; TRBD2 matches 12 bases. The CDR3 spans 15 residues. Trimming cost V 3 bases and J 5 bases; bases outside gene matches: 3. CDR1 and CDR2 (germline): SGDLS, YYNGEE. The CDR3 coding sequence is TGTGCCAGCAGCGCTTCTAGCGGGAGGGACAATGAGCAGTTCTTC. Encoded protein: CASSASSGRDNEQFF.

This rearrangement joins TRBV9 to TRBJ2-6; D perhaps matches TRBD1 (5 bases). V lost 0 bases to trimming and J lost 0 bases, with 13 bases between them. Germline V gene data show CDR1 as SGDLS and CDR2 as YYNGEE. The CDR3 is 18 amino acids. The CDR3 is CASSVAPSDSSGANVLTF. The CDR3 region has the DNA TGTGCCAGCAGCGTAGCCCCGTCCGACAGCTCTGGGGCCAACGTCCTGACTTTC.

The chain couples TRBV5-1 to TRBJ2-3, with 11 bases fitting TRBD2. In germline, CDR1 is SGHRS, CDR2 YFSETQ. The CDR3 totals 17 residues. Trimming cost V 3 bases and J 6 bases; bases outside gene matches: 12. The CDR3 region has the DNA TGCGCCAGCAGCTCAGGACTAGCGGGTCCCGGGACGGATACGCAGTATTTT. Its protein is CASSSGLAGPGTDTQYF.

This chain links TRBV2 with TRBJ2-7; 12 nucleotides align to TRBD2. Germline CDR1 reads SNHLY; CDR2 reads FYNNEI. Trimming cost V 9 bases and J 4 bases; bases outside gene matches: 10. There are 15 residues in the CDR3. As DNA, the CDR3 is TGTGCCAGGTACCGACTAGCGGGAGAGTATTACGAGCAGTACTTC. This gives the protein CARYRLAGEYYEQYF.

A remark on this clone: One junction end does not reproduce the germline sequence, and a read error may be involved. V and J are TRBV7-2 and TRBJ2-5; D uncertain. The CDR3 runs to 14 residues. Looked up from germline, CDR1 is SGHTA and CDR2 is FQGNSA. The CDR3 DNA follows: TGTGCCAGCAGCTTAGTGTCTGGCCAAAAGACCCAGTACTTC. This codes for CASSLVSGQKTQYF.

V is TRBV10-3 and J is TRBJ2-2; D call uncertain. This CDR3 region has 14 residues. The V and J ends lost 3 bases and 6 bases respectively, with 11 bases between them. Germline lookup yields CDR1 ENHRY and CDR2 SYGVKD. CDR3: CAISDRPRPGELFF. The CDR3 nucleotides read TGTGCCATCAGTGACAGGCCGCGTCCCGGGGAGCTGTTTTTT.